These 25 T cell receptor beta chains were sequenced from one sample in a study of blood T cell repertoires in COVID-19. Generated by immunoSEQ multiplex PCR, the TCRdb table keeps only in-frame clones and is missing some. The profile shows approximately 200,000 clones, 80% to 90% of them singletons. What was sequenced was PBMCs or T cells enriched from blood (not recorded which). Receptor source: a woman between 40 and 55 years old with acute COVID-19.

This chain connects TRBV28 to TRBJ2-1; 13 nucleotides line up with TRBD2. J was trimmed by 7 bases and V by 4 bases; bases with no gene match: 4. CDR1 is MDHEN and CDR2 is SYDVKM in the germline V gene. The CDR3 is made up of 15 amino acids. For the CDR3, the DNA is TGTGCCAGCAGTTCGGGACTAGCGGGGATAAATGAGCAGTTCTTC. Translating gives CASSSGLAGINEQFF. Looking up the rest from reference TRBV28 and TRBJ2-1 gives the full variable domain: DVKVTQSSRYLVKRTGEKVFLECVQDMDHENMFWYRQDPGLGLRLIYFSYDVKMKEKGDIPEGYSVSREKKERFSLILESASTNQTSMYLCASSSGLAGINEQFFGPGTRLTVL.

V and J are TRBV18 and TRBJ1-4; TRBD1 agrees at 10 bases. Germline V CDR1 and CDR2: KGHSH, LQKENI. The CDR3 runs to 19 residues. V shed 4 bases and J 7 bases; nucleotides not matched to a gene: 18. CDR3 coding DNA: TGTGCCAGCTCACAGTCCCCGGGACAGGGGATGGGGCGCGGTGAAAAACTGTTTTTT. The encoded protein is CASSQSPGQGMGRGEKLFF.

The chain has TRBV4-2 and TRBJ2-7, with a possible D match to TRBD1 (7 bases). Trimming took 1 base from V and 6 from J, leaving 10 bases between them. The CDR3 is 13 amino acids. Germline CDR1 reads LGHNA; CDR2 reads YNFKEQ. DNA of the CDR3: TGTGCCAGCAGCCAAGGCCAGGGGGGCGAGCAGTACTTC. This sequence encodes CASSQGQGGEQYF.

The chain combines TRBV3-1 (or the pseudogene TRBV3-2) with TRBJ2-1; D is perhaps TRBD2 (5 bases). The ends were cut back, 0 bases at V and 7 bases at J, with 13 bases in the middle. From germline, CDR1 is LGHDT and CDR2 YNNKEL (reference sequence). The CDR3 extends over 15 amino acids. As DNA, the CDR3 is TGTGCCAGCAGCCAAGATATCGACGGGATTAATGAGCAGTTCTTC. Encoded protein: CASSQDIDGINEQFF.

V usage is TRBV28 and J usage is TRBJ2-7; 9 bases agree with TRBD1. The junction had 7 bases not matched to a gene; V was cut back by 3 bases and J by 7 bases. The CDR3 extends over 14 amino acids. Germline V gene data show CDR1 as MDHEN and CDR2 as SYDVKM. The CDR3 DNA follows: TGTGCCAGCAGTTTGGCTCCTGACAGGGGGGAGCAGTACTTC. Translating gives CASSLAPDRGEQYF.

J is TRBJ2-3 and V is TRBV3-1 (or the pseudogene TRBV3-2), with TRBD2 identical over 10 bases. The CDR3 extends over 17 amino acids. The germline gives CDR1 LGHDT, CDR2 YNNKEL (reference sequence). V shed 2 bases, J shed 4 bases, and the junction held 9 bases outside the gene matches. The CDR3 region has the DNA TGTGCCAGCAGCCAACCGTCAATAGCGGGAGGAGCAGATACGCAGTATTTT. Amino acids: CASSQPSIAGGADTQYF.

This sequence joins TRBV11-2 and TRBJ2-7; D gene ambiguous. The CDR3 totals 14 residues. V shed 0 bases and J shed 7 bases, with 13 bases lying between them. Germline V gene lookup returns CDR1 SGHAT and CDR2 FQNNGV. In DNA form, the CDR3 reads TGTGCCAGCAGCTTAGACGCGGATTCGGGTGAGCAGTACTTC. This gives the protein CASSLDADSGEQYF.

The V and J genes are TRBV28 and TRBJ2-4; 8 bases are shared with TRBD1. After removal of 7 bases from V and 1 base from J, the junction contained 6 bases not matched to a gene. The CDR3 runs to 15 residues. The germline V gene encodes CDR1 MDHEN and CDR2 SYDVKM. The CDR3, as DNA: TGTGCCAGCAAGCAGGGGGCAATGGCCAAAAACATTCAGTACTTC. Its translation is CASKQGAMAKNIQYF.

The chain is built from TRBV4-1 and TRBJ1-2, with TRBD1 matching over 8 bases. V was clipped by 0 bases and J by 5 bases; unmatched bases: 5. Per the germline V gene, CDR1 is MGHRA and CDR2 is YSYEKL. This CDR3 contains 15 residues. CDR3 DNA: TGCGCCAGCAGCCAAGACAGGGGGCGCGGATATGGCTACACCTTC. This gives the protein CASSQDRGRGYGYTF.

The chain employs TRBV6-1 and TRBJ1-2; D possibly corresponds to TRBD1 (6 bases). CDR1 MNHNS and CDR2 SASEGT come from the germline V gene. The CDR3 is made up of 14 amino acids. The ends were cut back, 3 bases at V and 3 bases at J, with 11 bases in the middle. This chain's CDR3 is CASSDAGVYYGYTF. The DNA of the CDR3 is TGTGCCAGCAGTGACGCAGGGGTCTACTATGGCTACACCTTC.

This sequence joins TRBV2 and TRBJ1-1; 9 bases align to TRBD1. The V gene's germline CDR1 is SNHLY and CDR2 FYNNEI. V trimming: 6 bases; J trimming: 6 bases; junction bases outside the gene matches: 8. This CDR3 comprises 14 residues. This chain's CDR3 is CASSFDRGMAEAFF. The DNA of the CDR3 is TGTGCCAGCAGCTTTGACAGGGGGATGGCTGAAGCTTTCTTT.

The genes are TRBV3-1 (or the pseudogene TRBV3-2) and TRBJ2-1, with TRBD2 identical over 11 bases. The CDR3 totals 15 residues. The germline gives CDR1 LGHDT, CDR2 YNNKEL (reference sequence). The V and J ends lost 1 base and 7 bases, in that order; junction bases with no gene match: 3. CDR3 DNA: TGTGCCAGCAGCCAAGTACTAGCGGGAGTTAATGAGCAGTTCTTC. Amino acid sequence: CASSQVLAGVNEQFF.

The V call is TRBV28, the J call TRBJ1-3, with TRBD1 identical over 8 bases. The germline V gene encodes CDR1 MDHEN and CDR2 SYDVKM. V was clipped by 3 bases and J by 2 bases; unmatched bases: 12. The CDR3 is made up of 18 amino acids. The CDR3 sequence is CASSLTTGTGLAGNTIYF. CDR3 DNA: TGTGCCAGCAGTTTGACTACCGGGACAGGTTTGGCTGGAAACACCATATATTTT.

The CDR3 sequence: CASSATGTGTYEQYF. The CDR3 DNA reads as TGTGCCAGCAGCGCAACCGGGACAGGGACCTACGAGCAGTACTTC. The chain is built from TRBV5-6 and TRBJ2-7, with 9 bases identical to TRBD1. This CDR3 contains 15 residues. The germline CDR1 and CDR2 sequences are SGHDT and YYEEEE. Unmatched junction bases numbered 7, after V lost 4 bases and J lost 2 bases.

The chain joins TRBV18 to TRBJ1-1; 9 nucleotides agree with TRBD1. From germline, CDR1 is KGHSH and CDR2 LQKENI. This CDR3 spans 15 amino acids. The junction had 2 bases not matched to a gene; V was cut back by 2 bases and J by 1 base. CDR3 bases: TGTGCCAGCTCACCATTGGGACAGGGGAACACTGAAGCTTTCTTT. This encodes CASSPLGQGNTEAFF.

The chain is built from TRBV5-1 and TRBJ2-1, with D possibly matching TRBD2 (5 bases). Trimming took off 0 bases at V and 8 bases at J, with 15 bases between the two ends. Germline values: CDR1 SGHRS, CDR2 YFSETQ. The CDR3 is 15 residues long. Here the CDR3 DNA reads TGCGCCAGCAGCTTGGGTGGACTCCCCCCGGATGAGCAGTTCTTC. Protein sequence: CASSLGGLPPDEQFF.

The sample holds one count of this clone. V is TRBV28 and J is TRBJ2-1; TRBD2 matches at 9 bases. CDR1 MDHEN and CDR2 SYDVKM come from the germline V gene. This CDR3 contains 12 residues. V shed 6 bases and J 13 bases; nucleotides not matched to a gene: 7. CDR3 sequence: CASSLAGFSQFF. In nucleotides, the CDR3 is TGTGCCAGCAGCCTAGCGGGGTTTAGTCAGTTCTTC. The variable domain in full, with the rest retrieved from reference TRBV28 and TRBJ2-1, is DVKVTQSSRYLVKRTGEKVFLECVQDMDHENMFWYRQDPGLGLRLIYFSYDVKMKEKGDIPEGYSVSREKKERFSLILESASTNQTSMYLCASSLAGFSQFFGPGTRLTVL.

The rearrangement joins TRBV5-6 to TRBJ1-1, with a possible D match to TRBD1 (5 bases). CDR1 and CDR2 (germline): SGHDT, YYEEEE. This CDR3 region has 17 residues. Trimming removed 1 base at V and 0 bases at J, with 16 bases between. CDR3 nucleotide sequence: TGTGCCAGCAGCTTGCGAAGGGGATTTAACATGAACACTGAAGCTTTCTTT. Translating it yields CASSLRRGFNMNTEAFF. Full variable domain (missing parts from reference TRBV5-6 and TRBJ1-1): DAGVTQSPTHLIKTRGQQVTLRCSPKSGHDTVSWYQQALGQGPQFIFQYYEEEERQRGNFPDRFSGHQFPNYSSELNVNALLLGDSALYLCASSLRRGFNMNTEAFFGQGTRLTVV.

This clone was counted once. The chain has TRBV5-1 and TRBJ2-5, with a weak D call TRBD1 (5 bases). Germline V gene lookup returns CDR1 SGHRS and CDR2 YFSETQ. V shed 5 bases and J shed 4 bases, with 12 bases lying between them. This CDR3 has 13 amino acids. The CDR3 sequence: CASSFAGRETQYF. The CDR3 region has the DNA TGCGCCAGCAGTTTCGCAGGGCGAGAGACCCAGTACTTC.

Here the CDR3 DNA reads TGTGCCAGCAGCCAGGGCGGCAGCCCCTACGAGCAGTACTTC. This gives the protein CASSQGGSPYEQYF. V usage is TRBV11-2 and J usage is TRBJ2-7, with D maybe TRBD1 (5 bases). Trimming took off 5 bases at V and 2 bases at J, with 13 bases between the two ends. The germline V gene encodes CDR1 SGHAT and CDR2 FQNNGV. This CDR3 comprises 14 residues.

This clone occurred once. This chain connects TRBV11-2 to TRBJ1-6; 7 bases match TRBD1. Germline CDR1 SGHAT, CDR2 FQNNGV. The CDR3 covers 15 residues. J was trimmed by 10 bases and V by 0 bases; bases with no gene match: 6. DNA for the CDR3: TGTGCCAGCAGCTTAGACCTACAGGGGTGGTCACCCCTCCACTTT. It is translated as CASSLDLQGWSPLHF.

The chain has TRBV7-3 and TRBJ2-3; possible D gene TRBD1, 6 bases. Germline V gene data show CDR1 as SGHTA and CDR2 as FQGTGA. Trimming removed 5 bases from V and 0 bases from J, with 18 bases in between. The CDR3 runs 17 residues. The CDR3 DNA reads TGTGCCAGCAGCCCCCAGGGGAGCGGTCTCAGCACAGATACGCAGTATTTT. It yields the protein CASSPQGSGLSTDTQYF.

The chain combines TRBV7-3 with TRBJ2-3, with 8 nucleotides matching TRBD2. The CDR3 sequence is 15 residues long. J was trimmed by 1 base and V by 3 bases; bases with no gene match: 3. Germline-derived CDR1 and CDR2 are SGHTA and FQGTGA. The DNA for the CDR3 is TGTGCCAGCAGCTTGGGTAGCGGGGGCACAGATACGCAGTATTTT. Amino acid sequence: CASSLGSGGTDTQYF.

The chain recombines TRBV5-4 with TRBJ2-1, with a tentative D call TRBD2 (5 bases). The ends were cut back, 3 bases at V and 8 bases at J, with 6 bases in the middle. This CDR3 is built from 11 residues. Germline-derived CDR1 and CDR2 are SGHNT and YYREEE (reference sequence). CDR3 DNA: TGTGCCAGCAGCTCGGACTATGAGCAGTTCTTC. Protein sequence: CASSSDYEQFF.

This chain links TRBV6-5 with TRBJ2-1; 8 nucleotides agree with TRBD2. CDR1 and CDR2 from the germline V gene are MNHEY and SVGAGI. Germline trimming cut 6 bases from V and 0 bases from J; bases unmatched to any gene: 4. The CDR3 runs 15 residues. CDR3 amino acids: CASRQSGSSYNEQFF. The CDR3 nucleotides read TGTGCCAGCAGACAAAGCGGGAGCTCCTACAATGAGCAGTTCTTC.